This TCR beta chain was observed in a study of cytomegalovirus exposure and HLA in healthy donors. Points from the study as a whole: Reportedly, a later analysis found an Asian-associated ancestry cluster had fewer N-insertions than the approximately 700-donor mean. For most TCR sequences rarity was the rule, although some public TCRs occurred in many donors.

A note on this clone: Its antigen remains unknown.

Donors were ostensibly healthy at sampling, although undocumented immune exposures were probable. Germline CDR1 reads MDHEN; CDR2 reads SYDVKM. The CDR3 length is 15 residues. This PCR relied on a set of 60 Vbeta primers and 13 Jbeta primers. The repertoire was sequenced with immunoSEQ multiplex PCR; TCRdb's copy has only in-frame clones and lacks some. The table has around 150,000 clones, around 90% seen once. What was sequenced was PBMCs. The receptor comes from a woman aged 35 to 49 in good health and CMV-seronegative. This rearrangement joins TRBV28 to TRBJ2-5; 11 bases map to TRBD2. The J call may be mistaken, given a closer DNA end match to TRBJ2-7. The DNA for the CDR3 is TGTGCCAGCAACCCCGGGACTAGCGGACCCTACGAGCAGTACTTC. Its translation is CASNPGTSGPYEQYF.